What follows describes a single T cell receptor (beta chain). This record comes from a study of cytomegalovirus exposure and HLA in healthy donors. The data were produced by immunoSEQ multiplex PCR, yet TCRdb's version contains in-frame clones alone and is incomplete. This sample carries 220,000 or so clones, 75% to 95% of them seen once, and the ten largest clones take around 1.1%. The junction had 4 bases not matched to a gene; V was cut back by 4 bases and J by 2 bases. Germline assignment: CDR1 LNHDA and CDR2 SQIVND (reference sequence). The CDR3 spans 14 residues. The sequence was obtained from a woman aged 18-29 years in good health and CMV-seronegative. The chain joins TRBV19 to TRBJ2-7, with 8 nucleotides matching TRBD2. The specimen sequenced was PBMCs. DNA of the CDR3: TGTGCCAGTAGTAAACTAGCGGAGCCCTACGAGCAGTACTTC. Protein sequence: CASSKLAEPYEQYF.